This record concerns one T cell receptor (beta chain) sequence. Its antigen remains unknown. The same CDR3 can be traced to other DNA sequences in this sample. The data are from a study of OX40 agonist ivuxolimab in advanced cancers. Whole-study context: Ivuxolimab, an agonistic anti-OX40 (CD134) antibody, was given to patients.

Study conclusions and caveats: CD8+ T cells (on average) carried more expanded clones than CD4+ T cells.

Germline CDR1 is SGHRS and CDR2 is YFSETQ. With 2 bases removed from V and 1 base from J, the gap between germline ends came to 9 bases. The CDR3 spans 14 residues. Sequencing used immunoSEQ multiplex PCR; TCRdb keeps in-frame clones, though not all of them. Here the sample spans more than 75,000 clones, about nine tenths being singletons. Autoimmune disease history or systemic immunosuppression disqualified patients. This chain uses TRBV5-1 with TRBJ1-1; D is perhaps TRBD1 (6 bases). This sequence originates from an adult with an advanced solid tumor such as melanoma, head and neck, liver or kidney cancer. Material: CD4+ or CD8+ T cells sorted from blood, obtained in a trial of the OX40 agonist ivuxolimab. The CDR3 is CASSLQGQNTEAFF. CDR3 bases: TGCGCCAGCAGCTTACAGGGTCAGAACACTGAAGCTTTCTTT.